This is a list of T cell receptor beta chains from one sample in a study of T cell responses to AZD1222 COVID-19 vaccine. TCRdb's copy holds only in-frame clones and misses some; the assay was immunoSEQ multiplex PCR. The profile covers about 60,000 clones, with more than 60% appearing a single time and roughly 3.5% taken by the ten largest. Material: peripheral blood, obtained 28 days after the second AZD1222 dose. Receptors originate from an adult who received the AZD1222 COVID-19 vaccine. The CDR3 runs from the conserved cysteine through the conserved F or W. A D gene is named only where the DNA matches it firmly. Some rows mark clone size as missing; the rest say once, few, many or name a class of expanded clone.

TRBV7-9	-	TRBD1	TRBJ1-4	CASSSGQINEKLFF	TGTGCCAGCAGCTCGGGACAGATTAATGAAAAACTGTTTTTT
TRBV4-2	-	-	TRBJ2-1	CASSRDRREQFF	TGTGCCAGCAGCCGTGACAGAAGGGAGCAGTTCTTC
TRBV7-8	-	-	TRBJ2-3	CASSYQGGDTQYF	TGTGCCAGCAGCTACCAAGGTGGGGATACGCAGTATTTT
TRBV25-1	-	-	TRBJ1-1	CASGWDTEAFF	TGTGCCAGTGGGTGGGACACTGAAGCTTTCTTT
TRBV28	few	-	TRBJ1-5	CASSFNLGSNQPQHF	TGTGCCAGCAGTTTTAATTTAGGGTCCAATCAGCCCCAGCATTTT
TRBV15	-	-	TRBJ2-3	CATSRDLTTTQYF	TGTGCCACCAGCAGAGATCTTACCACTACGCAGTATTTT
TRBV2	-	-	TRBJ1-5	CASRNSGIQPQHF	TGTGCCAGCAGGAACTCGGGGATTCAGCCCCAGCATTTT
TRBV7-2	-	-	TRBJ2-2	CASSSSATGELFF	TGTGCCAGCAGTTCTAGCGCCACCGGGGAGCTGTTTTTT
TRBV5-1	-	-	TRBJ1-1	CASSKKGGGTEAFF	TGCGCCAGCAGCAAAAAAGGGGGAGGCACTGAAGCTTTCTTT
TRBV19	-	-	TRBJ1-2	CASSPFGNYGYTF	TGTGCCAGTAGTCCTTTCGGAAACTATGGCTACACCTTC
TRBV6-5	-	-	TRBJ1-2	CASSYSGTNYGYTF	TGTGCCAGCAGTTACTCAGGGACTAACTATGGCTACACCTTC
TRBV6-6	-	-	TRBJ1-6	CATYRPTSPLHF	TGTGCCACCTACCGGCCAACTTCACCCCTCCACTTT
TRBV5-1	-	TRBD2	TRBJ2-1	CASSYLAGNNEQFF	TGCGCCAGCAGTTATTTAGCGGGGAACAATGAGCAGTTCTTC
TRBV11-2	once	-	TRBJ2-7	CASSFRGSYEQYF	TGTGCCAGCAGCTTTAGGGGGTCCTACGAGCAGTACTTC
TRBV12-3/TRBV12-4	-	-	TRBJ2-7	CASSLWQAYEQYF	TGTGCCAGCAGTTTGTGGCAGGCCTACGAGCAGTACTTC
TRBV7-6	-	TRBD2	TRBJ2-3	CASSPLAVSTDTQYF	TGTGCCAGCAGCCCCCTAGCGGTTAGCACAGATACGCAGTATTTT
TRBV5-1	-	-	TRBJ2-5	CASSPSDRLGTQYF	TGCGCCAGCAGCCCCTCCGACAGGCTCGGGACCCAGTACTTC
TRBV6-4	few	-	TRBJ1-1	CASSEGSGTEAFF	TGTGCCAGCAGTGAGGGGTCGGGCACTGAAGCTTTCTTT
TRBV5-1	once	-	TRBJ1-1	CASSTVNTEAFF	TGCGCCAGCAGCACAGTGAACACTGAAGCTTTCTTT
TRBV9	-	TRBD2	TRBJ2-5	CASSPRLAGAQETQYF	TGTGCCAGCAGCCCCAGACTAGCGGGGGCCCAAGAGACCCAGTACTTC
TRBV9	once	-	TRBJ2-5	CASSPRGTGETQYF	TGTGCCAGCAGCCCCCGGGGGACCGGGGAGACCCAGTACTTC
TRBV14	-	-	TRBJ1-1	CASSQDRSSTEAFF	TGTGCCAGCAGCCAAGATCGCAGTAGCACTGAAGCTTTCTTT
TRBV5-1	-	TRBD1	TRBJ2-1	CASRLGTGDSGEQFF	TGCGCCAGCCGGCTCGGGACAGGGGATTCGGGGGAGCAGTTCTTC
TRBV27	-	-	TRBJ2-4	CASTSHAKNIQYF	TGTGCCAGCACCTCTCATGCCAAAAACATTCAGTACTTC
TRBV2	-	TRBD2	TRBJ2-3	CASSGWGGGNTDTQYF	TGTGCCAGCAGTGGGTGGGGCGGGGGAAACACAGATACGCAGTATTTT
TRBV19	-	-	TRBJ1-1	CASRIQGGTEAFF	TGTGCCAGTAGGATACAGGGAGGCACTGAAGCTTTCTTT
TRBV18	-	-	TRBJ2-5	CASSPRVREETQYF	TGTGCCAGCTCACCACGGGTCAGGGAGGAGACCCAGTACTTC
TRBV5-4	-	-	TRBJ2-2	CASSFNEATTGELFF	TGTGCCAGCAGCTTTAATGAGGCAACCACCGGGGAGCTGTTTTTT
TRBV2	-	TRBD1	TRBJ2-7	CASSEDRGYEQYF	TGTGCCAGCAGTGAGGACAGGGGCTACGAGCAGTACTTC
TRBV29-1	-	TRBD1	TRBJ2-2	CSVEDLGQGIGELFF	TGCAGCGTTGAAGATCTGGGACAGGGGATCGGGGAGCTGTTTTTT
TRBV6-1	once	TRBD2	TRBJ2-7	CASSDPGLALNEQYF	TGTGCCAGCAGTGACCCGGGACTAGCTCTCAACGAGCAGTACTTC
TRBV5-1	-	TRBD1	TRBJ1-1	CASSWATGGEGAFF	TGCGCCAGCAGCTGGGCCACAGGGGGCGAGGGGGCTTTCTTT
TRBV28	-	-	TRBJ1-2	CASSLAEGPYGYTF	TGTGCCAGCAGTTTGGCCGAGGGGCCCTATGGCTACACCTTC
TRBV18	-	-	TRBJ2-3	CASSPSIRGADTQYF	TGTGCCAGCTCACCATCGATTAGGGGCGCAGATACGCAGTATTTT
TRBV18	few	-	TRBJ2-1	CASSPGQGGYNEQFF	TGTGCCAGCTCACCTGGGCAGGGTGGGTACAATGAGCAGTTCTTC
TRBV4-1	-	-	TRBJ2-3	CATNTGLGTDTQYF	TGCGCCACTAATACAGGGCTTGGGACAGATACGCAGTATTTT
TRBV5-1	once	-	TRBJ2-5	CASSPDGGTQETQYF	TGCGCCAGCAGCCCGGATGGGGGGACACAAGAGACCCAGTACTTC
TRBV6-5	once	TRBD2	TRBJ2-7	CASSRGGPSYEQYF	TGTGCCAGCTCCCGGGGGGGGCCCTCCTACGAGCAGTACTTC
TRBV30	-	-	TRBJ1-1	CAWTPGQNTEAFF	TGTGCCTGGACTCCGGGACAGAACACTGAAGCTTTCTTT
TRBV27	-	-	TRBJ1-6	CASSLDILAAGNSPLHF	TGTGCCAGCAGTTTAGACATCCTAGCGGCGGGTAATTCACCCCTCCACTTT
TRBV9	-	TRBD2	TRBJ2-5	CASSPTGLVGVVETQYF	TGTGCCAGCAGCCCCACAGGACTAGTCGGGGTCGTAGAGACCCAGTACTTC
TRBV20-1	-	-	TRBJ1-5	CSAGNNQPQHF	TGCAGTGCAGGTAACAATCAGCCCCAGCATTTT